This entry lists 15 T cell receptor beta chains sequenced from one sample in a study of cytomegalovirus exposure and HLA in healthy donors. Primers: 60 Vbeta forward and 13 Jbeta reverse. TCRdb's table, derived via immunoSEQ multiplex PCR, lists solely in-frame clones and lacks some. The sample records roughly 100,000 clones, about 76% being singletons. The sample comprised PBMCs. Receptor source: a woman in her forties or fifties in good health and CMV-seropositive.

The DNA of the CDR3 is TGTGCCAGCAGCTTGGGACAGAATTCACCCCTCCACTTT. Amino acids: CASSLGQNSPLHF. The V call is TRBV11-3, the J call TRBJ1-6; 7 bases are shared with TRBD1. Trimming at V came to 3 bases and at J to 7 bases, leaving 0 bases not matched to a gene. The length of the CDR3 is 13 residues. In germline, CDR1 is SGHNT, CDR2 YENEEA.

The chain has TRBV10-3 and TRBJ1-3, with 11 bases aligning to TRBD1. The CDR3 loop spans 16 amino acids. V dropped 8 bases and J dropped 2; count of bases not matched to a gene: 8. CDR1 is ENHRY, CDR2 SYGVKD, per germline. The CDR3, as DNA: TGTGCCATCTCCTCCGCGGGACAGGGGGCTGGAAACACCATATATTTT. Its translation is CAISSAGQGAGNTIYF.

The chain is built from TRBV11-1 and TRBJ2-1, with 10 bases fitting TRBD2. From germline, CDR1 is SGHAT and CDR2 FQDESV (reference sequence). The CDR3 totals 16 residues. The junction had 8 bases not matched to a gene; V was cut back by 6 bases and J by 3 bases. The CDR3 DNA is TGTGCCAGCAGTCGAATAGCGGGGGGACTCTACAATGAGCAGTTCTTC. Its protein product is CASSRIAGGLYNEQFF. Together with reference TRBV11-1 and TRBJ2-1, the CDR3 gives the full variable domain: EAEVAQSPRYKITEKSQAVAFWCDPISGHATLYWYRQILGQGPELLVQFQDESVVDDSQLPKDRFSAERLKGVDSTLKIQPAELGDSAMYLCASSRIAGGLYNEQFFGPGTRLTVL.

A single count supports this clone. This chain connects TRBV5-6 to TRBJ1-2, with 8 bases matching TRBD1. CDR1 and CDR2 from the germline V gene are SGHDT and YYEEEE. Losses at the gene ends were 6 bases for V and 7 bases for J; bases not matched to a gene: 14. The CDR3 sequence is 15 residues long. This chain's CDR3 is CASIRTTGTGSGYTF. In DNA, the CDR3 is TGTGCCAGCATCAGAACCACCGGGACAGGTTCTGGCTACACCTTC.

This chain links TRBV7-2 with TRBJ1-1, with a tentative D call TRBD1 (6 bases). CDR1 is SGHTA, CDR2 FQGNSA, per germline. The V gene lost 1 base and the J gene lost 8 bases, with 17 bases spanning the gap. This CDR3 region has 15 residues. This chain's CDR3 is CASSLVGGGALEAFF. DNA for the CDR3: TGTGCCAGCAGCTTAGTTGGAGGGGGGGCCCTGGAAGCTTTCTTT.

This clone has just a few counts. The rearrangement links TRBV6-1 to TRBJ2-7; 9 nucleotides line up with TRBD1. This CDR3 comprises 16 residues. Germline V gene data show CDR1 as MNHNS and CDR2 as SASEGT. J lost 7 bases, V lost 3 bases, and 13 bases had no gene match. The DNA for the CDR3 is TGTGCCAGCAGTGATTTTTATTTGGGACAGGGAGGAGAGCAGTACTTC. Protein product: CASSDFYLGQGGEQYF.

This clone has a single count. V is TRBV30 and J is TRBJ1-1, with D possibly TRBD1 on 5 matching bases. Trimming cost V 8 bases and J 2 bases, with 12 bases left between them. This CDR3 spans 12 amino acids. Germline V CDR1 and CDR2: GTSNPN, SVGIG (reference sequence). The CDR3 sequence is CAGSTVNTEAFF. The CDR3 bases are TGTGCCGGATCGACAGTAAACACTGAAGCTTTCTTT.

The chain joins TRBV4-2 to TRBJ1-1; 8 positions match TRBD1. CDR1 and CDR2 from the germline V gene are LGHNA and YNFKEQ. This CDR3 is 15 amino acids long. The junction had 6 bases not matched to a gene; V was cut back by 5 bases and J by 1 base. The CDR3 sequence: CASSGTGTGNTEAFF. The DNA of the CDR3 is TGTGCCAGCAGCGGAACCGGGACAGGGAACACTGAAGCTTTCTTT.

The chain carries TRBV10-2 and TRBJ1-1; D ambiguous. The V gene lost 5 bases and the J gene lost 1 base, with 8 bases spanning the gap. The V gene's germline CDR1 is WSHSY and CDR2 SAAADI. This CDR3 spans 13 amino acids. The CDR3 region has the DNA TGCGCCAGCAGTCCAAGAGAGAACACTGAAGCTTTCTTT. Translation gives CASSPRENTEAFF.

The chain couples TRBV5-1 to TRBJ1-2; D possibly corresponds to TRBD1 (6 bases). Germline assignment: CDR1 SGHRS and CDR2 YFSETQ. The CDR3 has 14 residues. Between the trimmed V and J ends, which lost 4 bases and 5 bases, there was a span of 15 bases. The CDR3 DNA reads TGCGCCAGCAGCCCCGGACAGAGACCATATGGCTACACCTTC. Its translation is CASSPGQRPYGYTF.

The genes are TRBV9 and TRBJ1-2; D not certain. Germline CDR1 SGDLS, CDR2 YYNGEE. The CDR3 covers 14 residues. V dropped 3 bases and J dropped 0 bases, with 9 bases sitting between them. The DNA for the CDR3 is TGTGCCAGCAGCGAGTCCCTATCTAACTATGGCTACACCTTC. Its translation: CASSESLSNYGYTF.

This chain connects TRBV7-6 to TRBJ1-2, with 9 bases identical to TRBD1. The CDR3 length is 14 residues. V lost 5 bases and J lost 8; bases outside the gene matches: 9. From germline, CDR1 is SGHVS and CDR2 FNYEAQ. The CDR3 sequence is CASSRTGDLWGYTF. The CDR3 region has the DNA TGTGCCAGCAGCCGGACAGGGGACCTGTGGGGCTACACCTTC.

This clone came up a few times. The chain recombines TRBV7-3 with TRBJ2-2; TRBD2 matches 11 bases. The V and J ends lost 5 bases and 5 bases, in that order; junction bases with no gene match: 13. The length of the CDR3 is 18 residues. From germline, CDR1 is SGHTA and CDR2 FQGTGA. CDR3 bases: TGTGCCAGCAGCCCACCTCCGCTAGCGGGGGGAGGGACCGGGGAGCTGTTTTTT. Amino acids: CASSPPPLAGGGTGELFF. Full variable domain (outside the CDR3, taken from reference TRBV7-3 and TRBJ2-2): GAGVSQTPSNKVTEKGKYVELRCDPISGHTALYWYRQSLGQGPEFLIYFQGTGAADDSGLPNDRFFAVRPEGSVSTLKIQRTERGDSAVYLCASSPPPLAGGGTGELFFGEGSRLTVL.

With respect to this clone: The junction shows a germline mismatch at one end, possibly a read error. This chain connects TRBV7-9 to TRBJ1-4; D not certain. Germline V gives CDR1 SEHNR, CDR2 FQNEAQ (reference sequence). CDR3 length equals 13 residues. CDR3 in DNA: TGTTCCAGCAATCGGGCAACTAATGAAAAACTGTTTTTT. It encodes CSSNRATNEKLFF.

The V and J genes are TRBV2 and TRBJ1-6; TRBD1 matches at 8 bases. CDR3 length: 15 amino acids. CDR1 SNHLY and CDR2 FYNNEI come from the germline V gene. The ends lost 7 bases at V and 5 bases at J; junction bases unmatched: 7. The CDR3 nucleotides read TGTGCCAGCACTCAACAGGGGGTCCATAATTCACCCCTCCACTTT. Translation gives CASTQQGVHNSPLHF.